These 18 T cell receptor beta chains originate from one sample sequenced in a study of CD8 T cells in Susac syndrome. Random-hexamer reverse transcription was applied to roughly 0.45 to 1 ug RNA. TCRdb analysed the immunoSEQ multiplex PCR reads with MiXCR anew, one entry per CDR3 protein. The table includes about 200,000 distinct CDR3 sequences, over 90% detected once. Specimen: CD4+ T cells from PBMCs. The receptor source for this set is a human donor with multiple sclerosis.

The CDR3 DNA is TGTGCCAGCAGCTTAAAAGTTAACAATCAGCCCCAGCATTTT. Amino acids: CASSLKVNNQPQHF. This rearrangement joins TRBV7-2 to TRBJ1-5; D is undetermined. Germline values: CDR1 SGHTA, CDR2 FQGNSA. V was clipped by 2 bases and J by 3 bases, with 8 bases between them. The CDR3 sequence is 14 residues long.

V usage is TRBV29-1 and J usage is TRBJ1-4, with D unresolved. The CDR3 runs to 13 residues. Germline CDR1 and CDR2: SQVTM and ANQGSEA. V lost 7 bases to trimming and J lost 3 bases, with 12 bases between them. CDR3 region: CSAARQPNEKLFF. In DNA form, the CDR3 reads TGCAGCGCCGCGCGCCAACCTAATGAAAAACTGTTTTTT.

The rearrangement links TRBV6-1 to TRBJ2-5; no clear D gene. Trimming took 6 bases from V and 5 from J, leaving 13 bases between them. CDR1 and CDR2 from the germline V gene are MNHNS and SASEGT. The CDR3 length is 13 residues. CDR3 amino acids: CASSATDRETQYF. DNA for the CDR3: TGTGCCAGCAGCGCCACAGATAGGGAGACCCAGTACTTC.

The V call is TRBV15, the J call TRBJ1-1; 8 bases map to TRBD1. CDR1 LNHNV and CDR2 YYDKDF come from the germline V gene (reference sequence). The CDR3 spans 15 residues. The V and J ends lost 2 bases and 5 bases, in that order; junction bases with no gene match: 7. The CDR3 reads CATSRYTTGGTEAFF. CDR3 DNA sequence: TGTGCCACCAGCAGATATACCACAGGGGGGACTGAAGCTTTCTTT.

V usage is TRBV7-2 and J usage is TRBJ1-1, with D possibly being TRBD1 (5 bases). Trimming shortened V by 1 base and J by 8 bases, and 11 bases separated the two germline ends. CDR3 length equals 13 residues. CDR1 is SGHTA, CDR2 FQGNSA, per germline. The CDR3 is CASSLVGTFEAFF. Written as DNA, the CDR3 is TGTGCCAGCAGCTTAGTGGGGACCTTCGAAGCTTTCTTT. The full variable domain, rest sourced from reference TRBV7-2 and TRBJ1-1, is GAGVSQSPSNKVTEKGKDVELRCDPISGHTALYWYRQSLGQGLEFLIYFQGNSAPDKSGLPSDRFSAERTGGSVSTLTIQRTQQEDSAVYLCASSLVGTFEAFFGQGTRLTVV.

This clonotype has only a few counts. The gene calls are TRBV7-2 and TRBJ1-2, with D perhaps matching TRBD1 (6 bases). Trimming shortened V by 1 base and J by 7 bases, and 10 bases separated the two germline ends. From germline, CDR1 is SGHTA and CDR2 FQGNSA. The CDR3 is made up of 13 amino acids. The CDR3 loop is CASSLGGLGGYTF. CDR3 DNA: TGTGCCAGCAGCTTAGGGGGGCTCGGTGGCTACACCTTC.

This rearrangement joins TRBV9 to TRBJ2-3, with unresolved D. From germline, CDR1 is SGDLS and CDR2 YYNGEE. Trimming stripped 2 bases from V and 10 bases from J, with 8 bases between. The CDR3 is made up of 11 amino acids. The CDR3 region has the DNA TGTGCCAGCAGCGTCGGCAGAGCGCAGTATTTT. Its protein product is CASSVGRAQYF.

The chain couples TRBV3-1 to TRBJ1-5, with D perhaps TRBD1 (5 bases). The CDR3 consists of 14 residues. Per germline, CDR1 LGHDT and CDR2 YNNKEL (reference sequence). Trimming removed 2 bases from V and 3 bases from J, with 8 bases in between. CDR3 in DNA: TGTGCCAGCAGCCAAAGGGGAATCAATCAGCCCCAGCATTTT. Encoded protein: CASSQRGINQPQHF.

The rearrangement links TRBV3-1 to TRBJ2-1, with TRBD2 matching over 7 bases. CDR1 is LGHDT, CDR2 YNNKEL, per germline (reference sequence). After removal of 4 bases from V and 0 bases from J, the junction contained 9 bases not matched to a gene. CDR3 length: 17 residues. In DNA form, the CDR3 reads TGTGCCAGCAGCCTCCTTAGGGAGGGGAGCTCCTACAATGAGCAGTTCTTC. Its protein product is CASSLLREGSSYNEQFF.

This chain joins TRBV7-9 and TRBJ1-2; no clear D gene. The CDR3 is made up of 15 amino acids. Trimming pared 1 base from V and 7 bases from J, leaving 16 bases between. The germline gives CDR1 SEHNR, CDR2 FQNEAQ (reference sequence). The CDR3 nucleotides read TGTGCCAGCAGCTTAGATCGTGAGAGGCGGGGTGGCTACACCTTC. Protein product: CASSLDRERRGGYTF. Variable domain in full (rest from reference TRBV7-9 and TRBJ1-2): DTGVSQNPRHKITKRGQNVTFRCDPISEHNRLYWYRQTLGQGPEFLTYFQNEAQLEKSRLLSDRFSAERPKGSFSTLEIQRTEQGDSAMYLCASSLDRERRGGYTFGSGTRLTVV.

This chain joins TRBV30 and TRBJ1-6, with D maybe TRBD1 (6 bases). The CDR3 extends over 13 amino acids. Germline lookup yields CDR1 GTSNPN and CDR2 SVGIG (reference sequence). Between the trimmed V and J ends, which lost 4 bases and 7 bases, there was a span of 11 bases. CDR3: CAWTPGQNSPLHF. In nucleotides, the CDR3 is TGTGCCTGGACCCCTGGACAGAATTCACCCCTCCACTTT.

CDR3 amino acids: CASSDGSYSYNEQFF. CDR3 in DNA: TGTGCCAGCAGCGACGGGAGCTACTCCTACAATGAGCAGTTCTTC. The chain recombines TRBV9 with TRBJ2-1; TRBD2 might be the D (6 bases). There are 15 residues in the CDR3. Trimming removed 3 bases at V and 0 bases at J, with 10 bases between. CDR1 SGDLS and CDR2 YYNGEE come from the germline V gene.

This clonotype was picked up one time. The rearrangement uses TRBV3-1 and TRBJ2-3; TRBD2 aligns across 10 bases. Germline V lookup: CDR1 LGHDT, CDR2 YNNKEL (reference sequence). V shed 1 base, J shed 5 bases, and the junction held 9 bases outside the gene matches. The CDR3 is 17 residues long. The chain's CDR3 is CASSQGLSSGSIDTQYF. The CDR3, as DNA: TGTGCCAGCAGCCAAGGCTTGTCTAGCGGGAGTATAGATACGCAGTATTTT.

The chain links TRBV7-8 to TRBJ2-7, with 13 bases that match TRBD2. V shed 5 bases and J 0 bases; nucleotides not matched to a gene: 7. The CDR3 consists of 17 residues. Germline V lookup: CDR1 SGHVS, CDR2 FQNEAQ. The CDR3, as DNA: TGTGCCAGCAGCCCGTGGACTAGCGGGGGCAGCTCCTACGAGCAGTACTTC. This encodes CASSPWTSGGSSYEQYF.

This sequence joins TRBV14 and TRBJ2-1; tentatively, D is TRBD1 or TRBD2 (5 bases each). CDR1 is SGHDN, CDR2 FVKESK, per germline. The V gene lost 5 bases and the J gene lost 9 bases, with 14 bases spanning the gap. The CDR3 length is 13 residues. The CDR3 DNA follows: TGTGCCAGCAGCGCGCAGCCCGGGGCTGAGCAGTTCTTC. Translating it yields CASSAQPGAEQFF.

V and J are TRBV3-1 and TRBJ1-1, with a weak D call TRBD1 (6 bases). The CDR3 sequence is 13 residues long. Trimming took 1 base from V and 5 from J, leaving 8 bases between them. The V gene's germline CDR1 is LGHDT and CDR2 YNNKEL (reference sequence). CDR3 amino acids: CASSQGTATEAFF. The CDR3 DNA reads TGTGCCAGCAGCCAAGGGACAGCGACTGAAGCTTTCTTT. The full variable domain, in which reference TRBV3-1 and TRBJ1-1 provide the parts outside the CDR3, is DTAVSQTPKYLVTQMGNDKSIKCEQNLGHDTMYWYKQDSKKFLKIMFSYNNKELIINETVPNRFSPKSPDKAHLNLHINSLELGDSAVYFCASSQGTATEAFFGQGTRLTVV.

The V and J genes are TRBV5-1 and TRBJ2-7; D perhaps matches TRBD2 (5 bases). The CDR3 extends over 14 amino acids. Germline loops: CDR1 SGHRS, CDR2 YFSETQ. Trimming removed 0 bases at V and 2 bases at J, with 9 bases between. DNA for the CDR3: TGCGCCAGCAGCTTGGAAGCGGATACCTACGAGCAGTACTTC. It translates to CASSLEADTYEQYF.

The chain links TRBV20-1 to TRBJ1-4; D remains unclear. CDR3 length equals 14 residues. V was cut by 4 bases and J by 8 bases, with 17 bases left in between. Per the germline V gene, CDR1 is DFQATT and CDR2 is SNEGSKA (reference sequence). In DNA form, the CDR3 reads TGCAGTGCTAATAAGTTGGCCAATGGGGAAAAACTGTTTTTT. Translating gives CSANKLANGEKLFF.